This T cell receptor (beta chain) was identified in a study of neurological immune-mediated disorders (dated 2019 in TCRdb). Some background on the complete study: Peripheral blood TCR-beta repertoires from HTLV-I-associated myelopathy (HAM/TSP) patients, multiple sclerosis patients and healthy controls were compared by UMI-based sequencing. Longitudinal HAM/TSP and healthy donors had 3 time-points each (3-40 month intervals). The approximately 99 TCR-beta libraries included longitudinal samples, technical triplicates and paired sorted CD4+ and CD8+ T-cell subsets alongside PBMC samples. The cohort was made up of 65 to 75 subjects, consisting of around 15 HAM/TSP patients, about 35 multiple sclerosis patients and 20 healthy controls.

Overall results and qualifications from the work: Across subjects, expanded clones never shared an identical CDR3 amino acid sequence, which suggests that the TCR-beta repertoires in every group were private. The highest TCR clonal expansion was observed in HAM/TSP patients, whereas the lowest was observed in MS patients, even when compared with healthy controls.

To synthesize cDNA, template-switch 5'RACE was performed with a primer carrying a 10-nucleotide random unique molecular identifier so that each TCR transcript was tagged. Over 170 million TCR-beta sequences, covering 15-18 subjects, were produced in each sequencing run. Total RNA was extracted with the RNeasy kit. The KAPA Real-time Library Amplification kit was used to amplify TCR-beta VDJ regions with primers targeting the TCR constant region and the 5'RACE anchor. A first PCR added sample indexes and Illumina adaptors, after which a second PCR increased the library yield. After Ampure bead purification, the roughly 650 bp TCR product was size-selected on a 2% E-gel SizeSelection system. Before pooling, library quality was assessed on a Bioanalyzer, concentration was determined with Qubit, and library quantification was performed with the Kapa Library Quantification kit. An Illumina HiSeq 2500 sequenced the libraries paired-end 2 x 150 bp. To increase sequence diversity, about 25-31% phiX was spiked into each library pool. The original methods were these. The UMI-based MiGEC pipeline processed quality-filtered reads and removed over 75% of raw TCR sequences during error correction. IMGT germline references were used for aligning VDJ genes, and each clonotype was defined as a unique CDR3 amino acid sequence together with its V-J genes. VDJtools evaluated clonal expansion, Shannon diversity and CDR3 relatedness (CalcPairwiseDistances, ClusterSamples); CLCbio workbench built phylogenetic trees. Using coefficient-of-variation modelling across technical triplicates, the study counted a clone as expanded if it had at least 8 unique UMIs. Through fastp at Q25 and MiXCR, TCRdb rebuilt clones from the public reads, retaining in-frame beta chains. All rows with the same CDR3 protein become a single entry with the most common DNA and genes. The V and J calls follow TCRdb's processing rather than the paper's. The sample table records approximately 85,000 distinct CDR3 sequences; approximately 13% of these occur just once. The ten largest clones add up to 5% of the sample.

The CDR3 runs 14 residues from the cysteine to the phenylalanine. Just CDR3 DNA is preserved here, 42 bases in frame from base 1. At the junction V is shortened by 0 bases and J by 5 bases, with 10 bases in between. CDR1 SGHRS and CDR2 YFSETQ were looked up in the germline V gene. This clonotype was found a few times. The antigen it binds to is not known. No quality values exist for individual bases; no much larger clone is one base distant. The time point label corresponds to: longitudinal time-point 2. Libraries from unsorted PBMCs were made from 2 million PBMCs kept in RNAlater at -80 degrees C until RNA extraction. Peripheral blood underwent Ficoll-Hypaque density gradient centrifugation to isolate PBMCs, which were then cryopreserved in liquid nitrogen.

This sequence was found in a female donor with HTLV-1-associated myelopathy (HAM/TSP). Recombination joined TRBV5-1 with TRBJ2-3; TRBD1 might be the D gene, on 5 matching bases. The sample taken for sequencing was PBMCs. In nucleotide form, the sequence is TGCGCCAGCAGCTTGGTAGGGGCTAAAGATACGCAGTATTTT. Translation gives CASSLVGAKDTQYF.